The 29 T cell receptor beta chains listed next were all sequenced from one sample in a study of T cell responses to AZD1222 COVID-19 vaccine listed by TCRdb under 2021. The receptor library was made with the immunoSEQ multiplex PCR assay. TCRdb provides this immuneACCESS table in a form limited to in-frame rearrangements. Some clones are lacking; in checked studies, under half of them reflect an unresolved V gene, and why the rest are absent is not known. Present in this sample are over 100,000 clones, roughly four fifths of which were seen just once. The ten largest clones add up to 9.4% of the sample. The intended sense of this specimen's time point label: baseline before first vaccination. The starting material was peripheral blood, obtained on day 0 of AZD1222 vaccination. The source is an adult in good health.

V gene TRBV5-1 combines with J gene TRBJ2-1; D is unclear. In germline, CDR1 is SGHRS, CDR2 YFSETQ. Trimming removed 0 bases from V and 2 bases from J, with 9 bases in between. This CDR3 contains 15 residues. CDR3 coding DNA: TGCGCCAGCAGCTTGGGCGACTTTACCTACAATGAGCAGTTCTTC. Encoded protein: CASSLGDFTYNEQFF. Based on the CDR3 plus reference TRBV5-1 and TRBJ2-1, the full variable domain is KAGVTQTPRYLIKTRGQQVTLSCSPISGHRSVSWYQQTPGQGLQFLFEYFSETQRNKGNFPGRFSGRQFSNSRSEMNVSTLELGDSALYLCASSLGDFTYNEQFFGPGTRLTVL.

This clone is a singleton in its sample. The chain couples TRBV24-1 to TRBJ2-7; tentative D call: TRBD1 (6 bases). The CDR3 sequence is 15 residues long. Germline CDR1 and CDR2: KGHDR and SFDVKD. Trimming shortened V by 7 bases and J by 1 base, and 16 bases separated the two germline ends. Here the CDR3 reads CATSRGGGASYEQYF. CDR3 nucleotide sequence: TGTGCCACCAGCAGGGGCGGAGGCGCTTCCTACGAGCAGTACTTC.

The rearrangement joins TRBV29-1 to TRBJ2-5; no clear D gene. The length of the CDR3 is 14 residues. From germline, CDR1 is SQVTM and CDR2 ANQGSEA. Trimming removed 5 bases at V and 5 bases at J, with 18 bases between. The CDR3 sequence is CSVNRYGPVETQYF. The CDR3 nucleotides are TGCAGCGTTAATAGGTACGGACCGGTGGAGACCCAGTACTTC.

The chain couples TRBV5-1 to TRBJ2-2; maybe TRBD2 (6 bases). V lost 1 base, J lost 6 bases, and 13 bases lay in between. Germline CDR1 SGHRS, CDR2 YFSETQ. The CDR3 is made up of 15 amino acids. CDR3 DNA sequence: TGCGCCAGCAGCTTGTGGGGGGAAAGTGCCGGGGAGCTGTTTTTT. Translated, it gives CASSLWGESAGELFF.

The chain combines TRBV4-1 with TRBJ2-5; 8 nucleotides align to TRBD2. The CDR3 runs to 16 residues. From germline, CDR1 is MGHRA and CDR2 YSYEKL. J was trimmed by 6 bases and V by 3 bases; bases with no gene match: 12. Here the CDR3 DNA reads TGCGCCAGCAGCCAGGGGGTAGCGGGGTCCTTTCAGACCCAGTACTTC. Encoded protein: CASSQGVAGSFQTQYF.

The CDR3 nucleotides are TGTGCCAGCAGAAGACTAGCGGGACCCCACGAGCAGTACTTC. This codes for CASRRLAGPHEQYF. The genes are TRBV27 and TRBJ2-7; 11 positions match TRBD2. CDR1 is MNHEY, CDR2 SMNVEV, per germline (reference sequence). This CDR3 has 14 residues. V dropped 6 bases and J dropped 5; count of bases not matched to a gene: 6.

This clone was recorded once. The genes are TRBV5-1 and TRBJ2-3; possible D gene TRBD1, 6 bases. This CDR3 has 11 amino acids. CDR1 and CDR2 from the germline V gene are SGHRS and YFSETQ. V was pared by 5 bases and J by 5 bases, with 6 bases between. The chain's CDR3 is CASRGGDTQYF. CDR3 bases: TGCGCCAGCAGAGGGGGAGATACGCAGTATTTT.

This chain's CDR3 is CASSSGQGITGELFF. CDR3 DNA sequence: TGTGCCAGCAGCTCAGGACAGGGTATCACCGGGGAGCTGTTTTTT. J is TRBJ2-2 and V is TRBV7-3, with 8 bases fitting TRBD1. The length of the CDR3 is 15 residues. Looked up from germline, CDR1 is SGHTA and CDR2 is FQGTGA. Trimming at V came to 4 bases and at J to 4 bases, leaving 5 bases not matched to a gene.

V is TRBV2 and J is TRBJ1-6; no firm D call. The V and J ends lost 4 bases and 7 bases respectively, with 11 bases between them. Germline values: CDR1 SNHLY, CDR2 FYNNEI. This CDR3 has 14 residues. Here the CDR3 reads CASSVLVLNSPLHF. The CDR3 coding sequence is TGTGCCAGCAGTGTTCTAGTTTTGAATTCACCCCTCCACTTT.

The chain couples TRBV20-1 to TRBJ1-1; D gene unclear. This CDR3 region has 13 residues. V lost 5 bases and J 0 bases, leaving 10 bases between the germline ends. Per germline, CDR1 DFQATT and CDR2 SNEGSKA (reference sequence). The CDR3 region is CSARERVNTEAFF. The CDR3 DNA follows: TGCAGTGCTCGTGAACGAGTGAACACTGAAGCTTTCTTT.

The chain joins TRBV18 to TRBJ1-1, with D possibly matching TRBD1 (5 bases). This CDR3 is 13 amino acids long. V shed 3 bases and J shed 3 bases, with 8 bases lying between them. Germline CDR1 KGHSH, CDR2 LQKENI. CDR3 nucleotides: TGTGCCAGCTCACCGCTGGGGGACACTGAAGCTTTCTTT. Its protein product is CASSPLGDTEAFF.

This rearrangement joins TRBV29-1 to TRBJ1-5; a weak D match, TRBD1 (5 bases). This CDR3 spans 12 amino acids. Germline loops: CDR1 SQVTM, CDR2 ANQGSEA. V was cut by 4 bases and J by 5 bases, with 9 bases left in between. The CDR3 is CSVATADQPQHF. CDR3 coding DNA: TGCAGCGTTGCGACAGCCGATCAGCCCCAGCATTTT.

This clone was counted only a few times. The chain couples TRBV7-2 to TRBJ1-5; D is undetermined. Germline CDR1 reads SGHTA; CDR2 reads FQGNSA. Trimming removed 2 bases from V and 2 bases from J, with 10 bases in between. The CDR3 contains 15 residues. CDR3 region: CASSLLSHRNQPQHF. CDR3 DNA: TGTGCCAGCAGCTTATTATCCCATCGCAATCAGCCCCAGCATTTT. Supplemented by reference TRBV7-2 and TRBJ1-5, the full variable domain reads GAGVSQSPSNKVTEKGKDVELRCDPISGHTALYWYRQSLGQGLEFLIYFQGNSAPDKSGLPSDRFSAERTGGSVSTLTIQRTQQEDSAVYLCASSLLSHRNQPQHFGDGTRLSIL.

This rearrangement joins TRBV6-5 to TRBJ1-5, with D possibly being TRBD1 (6 bases). This CDR3 contains 15 residues. Germline CDR1 MNHEY, CDR2 SVGAGI. V was cut by 7 bases and J by 3 bases, with 16 bases left in between. The CDR3 loop is CASTEDRSLNQPQHF. The CDR3 DNA is TGTGCCAGCACCGAAGACAGGAGCCTCAATCAGCCCCAGCATTTT.

The chain combines TRBV5-1 with TRBJ1-2; TRBD1 agrees at 12 bases. There are 18 residues in the CDR3. Germline-derived CDR1 and CDR2 are SGHRS and YFSETQ. V was clipped by 4 bases and J by 8 bases; unmatched bases: 18. CDR3 sequence: CASSPEPGQGARSGGYTF. The CDR3 bases are TGCGCCAGCAGCCCCGAACCGGGACAGGGGGCGCGGTCGGGCGGCTACACCTTC.

This clone has a handful of counts. The CDR3 nucleotides read TGTGCCAGCAGCTTAAGGACTAGCGGGTACGAGCAGTACTTC. It is translated as CASSLRTSGYEQYF. The chain employs TRBV11-1 and TRBJ2-7, with 11 positions matching TRBD2. J was trimmed by 4 bases and V by 2 bases; bases with no gene match: 1. Germline values: CDR1 SGHAT, CDR2 FQDESV (reference sequence). The CDR3 has 14 residues.

This clone appeared a few times. V gene TRBV25-1 combines with J gene TRBJ1-6; D unresolved. V gave up 2 bases and J gave up 5 bases, with 10 bases separating them. The CDR3 is made up of 15 amino acids. Germline V lookup: CDR1 MGHDK, CDR2 SYGVNS. CDR3 loop: CASSEGSWDNSPLHF. The CDR3 DNA sequence: TGTGCCAGCAGTGAAGGAAGTTGGGATAATTCACCCCTCCACTTT.

The chain is built from TRBV30 and TRBJ1-3; D is possibly TRBD1 (5 bases). Trimming took 8 bases from V and 4 from J, leaving 12 bases between them. CDR3 size: 12 residues. Looked up from germline, CDR1 is GTSNPN and CDR2 is SVGIG (reference sequence). The CDR3 region has the DNA TGTGCCAGCGAACCAGGGGGAAACACCATATATTTT. This translates into CASEPGGNTIYF.

This clone was seen just once. The chain links TRBV5-1 to TRBJ1-2, with D possibly matching TRBD1 (6 bases). Looked up from germline, CDR1 is SGHRS and CDR2 is YFSETQ. This CDR3 spans 15 amino acids. Between the trimmed V and J ends, which lost 3 bases and 5 bases, there was a span of 17 bases. CDR3 in amino acids: CASSWDTGGIYGYTF. The DNA of the CDR3 is TGCGCCAGCAGCTGGGATACCGGGGGCATATATGGCTACACCTTC. Full variable domain (remainder filled in from reference TRBV5-1 and TRBJ1-2): KAGVTQTPRYLIKTRGQQVTLSCSPISGHRSVSWYQQTPGQGLQFLFEYFSETQRNKGNFPGRFSGRQFSNSRSEMNVSTLELGDSALYLCASSWDTGGIYGYTFGSGTRLTVV.

The chain recombines TRBV5-1 with TRBJ2-1; D may be TRBD2 (5 bases). V lost 5 bases, J lost 1 base, and 7 bases lay in between. CDR3 length: 13 amino acids. Germline loops: CDR1 SGHRS, CDR2 YFSETQ. CDR3 in amino acids: CASSLASYNEQFF. CDR3 nucleotide sequence: TGCGCCAGCAGTTTAGCGTCCTACAATGAGCAGTTCTTC.

V gene TRBV6-5 combines with J gene TRBJ1-5; 9 bases map to TRBD1. The germline CDR1 and CDR2 sequences are MNHEY and SVGAGI. The CDR3 totals 15 residues. V lost 7 bases to trimming and J lost 6 bases; unmatched junction nucleotides: 10. CDR3 loop: CASKTDRGRGQPQHF. The CDR3 nucleotides read TGTGCCAGCAAAACGGACAGGGGAAGGGGTCAGCCCCAGCATTTT.

The CDR3 coding sequence is TGTGCCAGCAGCGACAGGGGGCCTGGTAATGAAAAACTGTTTTTT. Its protein is CASSDRGPGNEKLFF. The rearrangement links TRBV6-5 to TRBJ1-4; 10 nucleotides line up with TRBD1. Germline V gene data show CDR1 as MNHEY and CDR2 as SVGAGI. The CDR3 has 15 amino acids. J lost 4 bases, V lost 6 bases, and 5 bases had no gene match.

A few counts support this clone. The chain is built from TRBV19 and TRBJ2-2, with 15 bases that match TRBD2. This CDR3 has 15 amino acids. Germline V gene sequence: CDR1 LNHDA, CDR2 SQIVND (reference sequence). Trimming took 8 bases from V and 7 from J; bases not matched to a gene: 5. CDR3 region: CASRTSGRAFGELFF. The CDR3 DNA reads TGTGCCAGTCGGACTAGCGGGAGGGCCTTCGGGGAGCTGTTTTTT.

This clone appeared a single time. The V and J genes are TRBV5-4 and TRBJ2-5; 7 nucleotides match TRBD2. This CDR3 contains 15 residues. Unmatched junction bases numbered 6, after V lost 0 bases and J lost 4 bases. Germline V gene lookup returns CDR1 SGHNT and CDR2 YYREEE (reference sequence). CDR3 coding DNA: TGTGCCAGCAGCTTGGGTGCGGGGGTAAGAGAGACCCAGTACTTC. Its protein is CASSLGAGVRETQYF.

The chain combines TRBV18 with TRBJ2-7; D perhaps matches TRBD2 (6 bases). Looked up from germline, CDR1 is KGHSH and CDR2 is LQKENI. Trimming cost V 5 bases and J 0 bases, with 8 bases left between them. The CDR3 is 13 amino acids. The chain's CDR3 is CASSAGGSYEQYF. DNA of the CDR3: TGTGCCAGCTCAGCCGGGGGCTCCTACGAGCAGTACTTC.

The chain combines TRBV6-5 with TRBJ1-5, with 8 bases lining up with TRBD1. CDR3 length: 15 residues. V was pared by 6 bases and J by 1 base, with 5 bases of the junction left unmatched. Looked up from germline, CDR1 is MNHEY and CDR2 is SVGAGI. CDR3 sequence reads: CASRNQGASNQPQHF. CDR3 in DNA: TGTGCCAGCAGGAACCAGGGGGCCAGCAATCAGCCCCAGCATTTT.

The chain joins TRBV9 to TRBJ1-6; weak D call: TRBD1 (5 bases). V lost 3 bases and J 0 bases, leaving 16 bases between the germline ends. CDR1 is SGDLS and CDR2 is YYNGEE in the germline V gene. CDR3 length: 18 amino acids. Written as DNA, the CDR3 is TGTGCCAGCAGCGCGCGGGCAGGGCAGAGCTCCTATAATTCACCCCTCCACTTT. As protein: CASSARAGQSSYNSPLHF.

The chain combines TRBV7-8 with TRBJ1-4; weak D call: TRBD1 (6 bases). The V gene lost 5 bases and the J gene lost 7 bases, with 17 bases spanning the gap. The CDR3 covers 15 residues. In germline, CDR1 is SGHVS, CDR2 FQNEAQ. The CDR3 loop reads CASSLPPQGGEKLFF. The DNA for the CDR3 is TGTGCCAGCAGCCTCCCCCCACAGGGCGGTGAAAAACTGTTTTTT.

J is TRBJ2-3 and V is TRBV28; D may be TRBD1 (6 bases). CDR1 and CDR2 (germline): MDHEN, SYDVKM. The CDR3 covers 13 residues. V was clipped by 4 bases and J by 8 bases, with 13 bases between them. The CDR3 loop is CASSSPQGRTQYF. DNA for the CDR3: TGTGCCAGCAGTTCCCCCCAGGGGCGTACGCAGTATTTT.